This TCR beta chain was observed in a study of response to subunit inactivated influenza vaccine. This clonotype was picked up a small number of times. Its matching antigen is unknown. Study-wide findings and caveats: Each seasonal influenza vaccination, the authors suggested, recruits few new T cells.

TCRdb processed the RT-PCR reads anew with MiXCR; each CDR3 protein has one entry. The sample consists of roughly 460,000 distinct CDR3 sequences, approximately 11% of them appearing once. The CDR3 runs to 13 residues. The ends were cut back, 6 bases at V and 3 bases at J, with 11 bases in the middle. Germline V gives CDR1 SGHTA, CDR2 FQGNSA. This TCR was recovered from a man in his fifties or sixties who received an inactivated influenza vaccine. J is TRBJ1-1 and V is TRBV7-2; D not certain. The material sequenced was PBMCs from blood, taken more than 35 days after vaccination. The CDR3 nucleotides are TGTGCCAGCAGGCGGGAGATCGACACTGAAGCTTTCTTT. Translating it yields CASRREIDTEAFF.